One and the same sample provided the 9 T cell receptor beta chains below, sequenced in a study of blood T cell repertoires in COVID-19. Assay: immunoSEQ multiplex PCR; the TCRdb copy retains only in-frame clones and omits some. The table includes about 270,000 clones, roughly 84% detected once. Sequences were obtained from peripheral blood. The receptors were gathered from a woman between 18 and 29 years old with acute or convalescent COVID-19.

V usage is TRBV9 and J usage is TRBJ1-2; D ambiguous. V was clipped by 3 bases and J by 6 bases, with 12 bases between them. The germline V gene has CDR1 SGDLS and CDR2 YYNGEE. This CDR3 has 13 residues. CDR3 coding DNA: TGTGCCAGCAGCGGGGCACTGAAGCATGGCTACACCTTC. Translated: CASSGALKHGYTF.

This chain links TRBV7-6 with TRBJ2-1, with 10 bases aligning to TRBD2. This CDR3 contains 17 residues. The ends lost 1 base at V and 0 bases at J; junction bases unmatched: 3. Per the germline V gene, CDR1 is SGHVS and CDR2 is FNYEAQ. The CDR3 spells CASSLGASGGSYNEQFF. CDR3 in DNA: TGTGCCAGCAGCTTAGGGGCTAGCGGGGGCTCCTACAATGAGCAGTTCTTC.

The chain links TRBV9 to TRBJ1-2, with D maybe TRBD1 (5 bases). This CDR3 comprises 13 residues. V was cut by 5 bases and J by 3 bases, with 11 bases left in between. From germline, CDR1 is SGDLS and CDR2 YYNGEE. The CDR3 DNA reads TGTGCCAGCAGGAAGACGACAGACTATGGCTACACCTTC. As protein: CASRKTTDYGYTF.

The rearrangement links TRBV5-1 to TRBJ2-1; 8 nucleotides align to TRBD1. Germline CDR1 is SGHRS and CDR2 is YFSETQ. The CDR3 totals 15 residues. J gave up 8 bases and V 0 bases, and 7 bases lay outside the gene matches. This chain's CDR3 is CASSLGGQANDEQFF. CDR3 nucleotides: TGCGCCAGCAGCTTGGGGGGACAGGCCAACGATGAGCAGTTCTTC.

The CDR3 region has the DNA TGCACCCATCCGGGGATATCGACGGGAAACACCATATATTTT. Amino acid sequence: CTHPGISTGNTIYF. The chain has TRBV29-1 and TRBJ1-3; D ambiguous. Germline lookup yields CDR1 SQVTM and CDR2 ANQGSEA. The CDR3 is 14 residues long.

This chain connects TRBV28 to TRBJ2-7; D might be TRBD1 (5 bases). Trimming removed 6 bases from V and 2 bases from J, with 14 bases in between. The CDR3 totals 14 residues. Germline V lookup: CDR1 MDHEN, CDR2 SYDVKM. The CDR3 protein is CASRPVQVTYEQYF. CDR3 in DNA: TGTGCCAGCAGACCCGTACAGGTAACCTACGAGCAGTACTTC.

A single count supports this clone. The rearrangement links TRBV5-4 to TRBJ1-3; 9 bases agree with TRBD1. V shed 1 base and J 4 bases; nucleotides not matched to a gene: 6. CDR1 is SGHNT and CDR2 is YYREEE in the germline V gene (reference sequence). CDR3 length: 16 residues. The CDR3 reads CASSLTGGAGGNTIYF. In nucleotides, the CDR3 is TGTGCCAGCAGCTTGACAGGGGGCGCGGGAGGAAACACCATATATTTT.

About this clone: An end of the junction does not agree with germline; a read error may underlie this. The rearrangement uses TRBV7-7 and TRBJ2-1; 12 bases fit TRBD2. The CDR3 consists of 15 residues. The germline gives CDR1 SSHAT, CDR2 FNYEAQ (reference sequence). The CDR3 DNA sequence: TGTGCTAGCAGCTTAGGACTAGCGGGACCAAATGAGCAGTTCTTC. This gives the protein CASSLGLAGPNEQFF.

The chain carries TRBV7-2 and TRBJ2-6; 9 bases are a match to TRBD2. This CDR3 spans 15 amino acids. Trimming took 11 bases from V and 0 from J; bases not matched to a gene: 5. Germline loops: CDR1 SGHTA, CDR2 FQGNSA. Here the CDR3 reads CAVGREGSGANVLTF. For the CDR3, the DNA is TGTGCCGTGGGGCGGGAGGGCTCTGGGGCCAACGTCCTGACTTTC.